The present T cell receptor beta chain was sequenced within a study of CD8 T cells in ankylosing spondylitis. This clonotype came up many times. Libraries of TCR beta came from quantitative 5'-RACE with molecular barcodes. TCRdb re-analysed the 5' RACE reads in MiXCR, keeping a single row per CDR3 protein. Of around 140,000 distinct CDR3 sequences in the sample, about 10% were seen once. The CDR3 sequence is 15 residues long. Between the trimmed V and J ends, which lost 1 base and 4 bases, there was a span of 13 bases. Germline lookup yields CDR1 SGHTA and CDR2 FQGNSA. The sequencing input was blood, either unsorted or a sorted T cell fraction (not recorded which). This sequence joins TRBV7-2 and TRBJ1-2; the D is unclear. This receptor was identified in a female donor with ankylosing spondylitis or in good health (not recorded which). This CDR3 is CASSLGGDPSYGYTF. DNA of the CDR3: TGTGCCAGCAGCTTAGGAGGCGACCCCTCCTATGGCTACACCTTC. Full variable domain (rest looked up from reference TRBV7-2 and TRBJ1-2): GAGVSQSPSNKVTEKGKDVELRCDPISGHTALYWYRQSLGQGLEFLIYFQGNSAPDKSGLPSDRFSAERTGGSVSTLTIQRTQQEDSAVYLCASSLGGDPSYGYTFGSGTRLTVV.